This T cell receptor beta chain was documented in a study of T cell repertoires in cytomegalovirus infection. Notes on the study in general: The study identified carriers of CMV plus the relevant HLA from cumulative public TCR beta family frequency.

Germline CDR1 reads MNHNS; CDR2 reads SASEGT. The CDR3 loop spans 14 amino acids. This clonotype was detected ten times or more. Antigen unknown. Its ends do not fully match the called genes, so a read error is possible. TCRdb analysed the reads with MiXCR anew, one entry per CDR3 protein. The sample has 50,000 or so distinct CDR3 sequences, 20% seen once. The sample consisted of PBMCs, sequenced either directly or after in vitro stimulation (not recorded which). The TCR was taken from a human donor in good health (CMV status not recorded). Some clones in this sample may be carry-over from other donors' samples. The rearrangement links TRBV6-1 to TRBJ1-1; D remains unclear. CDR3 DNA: TGTGCCGGCAGCACCCGCAGCATGAACACTGAAGCTTTCTTT. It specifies CAGSTRSMNTEAFF.